This is a list of T cell receptor beta chains from one sample in a study of blood T cells in healthy people across ages. TCRdb redid the calling of the 5' RACE reads with MiXCR, one entry per CDR3 protein. The top ten hold around 20% of the sample, which has roughly 800,000 distinct CDR3 sequences, roughly 50% seen once. Sequenced material: blood. The receptor set was obtained from a young man in good health. The CDR3 runs from the conserved cysteine through the conserved F or W. Fields, in order: CDR3 protein, CDR3 DNA, J gene, V gene, D gene, clone size, CDR3 length. D genes are given only for firm matches. Expanded clones are given a class, and other clones once, few, many or no size at all.

CDR3 protein: CSVERYGTGGEETQYF; CDR3 DNA: TGCAGCGTTGAACGCTATGGGACAGGGGGGGAGGAGACCCAGTACTTC; J gene: TRBJ2-5; V gene: TRBV29-1; D gene: TRBD1; clone size: few; CDR3 length: 16
CDR3 protein: CASSLTSGGNEQFF; CDR3 DNA: TGTGCCAGCAGCCTGACTAGCGGGGGCAATGAGCAGTTCTTC; J gene: TRBJ2-1; V gene: TRBV6-1; D gene: TRBD2; clone size: few; CDR3 length: 14
CDR3 protein: CASSEWGLASQETQYF; CDR3 DNA: TGCGCCAGCAGTGAGTGGGGACTAGCGTCCCAAGAGACCCAGTACTTC; J gene: TRBJ2-5; V gene: TRBV10-2; D gene: TRBD2; clone size: .; CDR3 length: 16
CDR3 protein: CSARDPTGGPYEQYF; CDR3 DNA: TGCAGTGCTAGAGATCCAACGGGAGGGCCGTATGAGCAGTACTTC; J gene: TRBJ2-5; V gene: TRBV20-1; D gene: TRBD2; clone size: .; CDR3 length: 15
CDR3 protein: CASSSPTSRGARADTQYF; CDR3 DNA: TGTGCCAGCAGTTCACCCACTAGCCGGGGAGCCCGGGCAGATACGCAGTATTTT; J gene: TRBJ2-3; V gene: TRBV28; D gene: .; clone size: .; CDR3 length: 18
CDR3 protein: CASSYSDGYNYGYTF; CDR3 DNA: TGTGCCAGCAGTTACTCTGACGGGTACAACTATGGCTACACCTTC; J gene: TRBJ1-2; V gene: TRBV6-5; D gene: .; clone size: .; CDR3 length: 15
CDR3 protein: CASSSAVRWTEAFF; CDR3 DNA: TGTGCCAGCAGTTCGGCGGTTCGATGGACTGAAGCTTTCTTT; J gene: TRBJ1-1; V gene: TRBV28; D gene: .; clone size: .; CDR3 length: 14
CDR3 protein: CASKAGTSGRRNEQFF; CDR3 DNA: TGTGCCAGCAAAGCGGGGACTAGCGGGAGACGCAATGAGCAGTTCTTC; J gene: TRBJ2-1; V gene: TRBV6-5; D gene: TRBD2; clone size: .; CDR3 length: 16
CDR3 protein: CASSLVKTGENYEQYF; CDR3 DNA: TGTGCCAGCAGCTTAGTGAAGACAGGAGAAAACTACGAGCAGTACTTC; J gene: TRBJ2-7; V gene: TRBV7-2; D gene: .; clone size: .; CDR3 length: 16
CDR3 protein: CSVVFGTRDGQQFF; CDR3 DNA: TGCAGCGTTGTGTTCGGGACTAGGGATGGACAGCAGTTCTTC; J gene: TRBJ2-1; V gene: TRBV29-1; D gene: TRBD2; clone size: .; CDR3 length: 14
CDR3 protein: CASRSRANTEAFF; CDR3 DNA: TGTGCCAGCAGATCACGGGCCAACACTGAAGCTTTCTTT; J gene: TRBJ1-1; V gene: TRBV28; D gene: .; clone size: once; CDR3 length: 13
CDR3 protein: CASSLGGAGDEKLFF; CDR3 DNA: TGTGCCAGCAGCTTAGGGGGGGCTGGGGATGAAAAACTGTTTTTT; J gene: TRBJ1-4; V gene: TRBV7-2; D gene: .; clone size: few; CDR3 length: 15
CDR3 protein: CATSREPQAGGYTF; CDR3 DNA: TGTGCCACCAGCAGAGAGCCCCAGGCAGGCGGCTACACCTTC; J gene: TRBJ1-2; V gene: TRBV15; D gene: .; clone size: .; CDR3 length: 14
CDR3 protein: CSAKGTGRTEAFF; CDR3 DNA: TGCAGTGCTAAGGGGACAGGGAGAACTGAAGCTTTCTTT; J gene: TRBJ1-1; V gene: TRBV20-1; D gene: TRBD1; clone size: few; CDR3 length: 13
CDR3 protein: CASRLAGGSETQYF; CDR3 DNA: TGTGCCAGCCGTCTGGCGGGAGGGTCAGAGACCCAGTACTTC; J gene: TRBJ2-5; V gene: TRBV27; D gene: TRBD2; clone size: few; CDR3 length: 14
CDR3 protein: CASSTGTGTDTQYF; CDR3 DNA: TGTGCCAGCAGCACCGGGACAGGCACAGATACGCAGTATTTT; J gene: TRBJ2-3; V gene: TRBV9; D gene: TRBD1; clone size: .; CDR3 length: 14
CDR3 protein: CSARSVAQGAHNEQFF; CDR3 DNA: TGCAGTGCCCGCAGCGTCGCTCAGGGGGCCCACAATGAGCAGTTCTTC; J gene: TRBJ2-1; V gene: TRBV20-1; D gene: TRBD1; clone size: .; CDR3 length: 16